These 11 T cell receptor beta chains were sequenced from one sample in a study of identical twins (TCRdb year 2016). The receptor library was made with 5' RACE. The listed sequencing device is Illumina HiSeq 2000. The public reads were quality trimmed at Q25 with fastp and then assembled into clones with MiXCR by TCRdb, keeping productive beta chains. Rows with a matching CDR3 protein are joined into one entry that keeps the most common DNA and genes. The sample table contains roughly 570,000 distinct CDR3 sequences; only one count was recorded for 9.6% of them. The leading ten clones occupy around 3.1% of the sample. These data were also filed under a second study, of yellow fever vaccine responses in identical twins.

Input material: PBMCs. All receptors come from a young woman in good health.

This clonotype was seen more than once but under ten times. The J gene is TRBJ2-2, the V gene TRBV18; 7 bases map to TRBD2. This CDR3 comprises 15 residues. The germline V gene has CDR1 KGHSH and CDR2 LQKENI. J lost 4 bases, V lost 4 bases, and 6 bases had no gene match. CDR3 in DNA: TGTGCCAGCTCACAGTCTAGCGGTGGCACCGGGGAGCTGTTTTTT. This sequence encodes CASSQSSGGTGELFF.

This clonotype was recorded at least ten times. J is TRBJ2-3 and V is TRBV7-9; D is undetermined. The germline V gene has CDR1 SEHNR and CDR2 FQNEAQ (reference sequence). Trimming took off 1 base at V and 5 bases at J, with 16 bases between the two ends. The CDR3 covers 16 residues. Here the CDR3 reads CASSLGAGKPGDTQYF. The CDR3 DNA sequence: TGTGCCAGCAGCTTAGGTGCTGGGAAACCGGGAGATACGCAGTATTTT. Together with reference TRBV7-9 and TRBJ2-3, the CDR3 gives the full variable domain: DTGVSQNPRHKITKRGQNVTFRCDPISEHNRLYWYRQTLGQGPEFLTYFQNEAQLEKSRLLSDRFSAERPKGSFSTLEIQRTEQGDSAMYLCASSLGAGKPGDTQYFGPGTRLTVL.

J is TRBJ2-1 and V is TRBV20-1; 8 positions agree with TRBD1. The V gene end was trimmed by 5 bases and the J gene end by 6 bases; junction bases not matched to a gene: 3. The CDR3 spans 12 residues. The germline CDR1 and CDR2 sequences are DFQATT and SNEGSKA (reference sequence). The CDR3 DNA follows: TGCAGTGCTTTGGACAGGGCCAATGAGCAGTTCTTC. Translation: CSALDRANEQFF.

The sample holds many counts of this clonotype. CDR3 DNA: TGTGCCAGCAGAACTAGTTCCCCAGATACGCAGTATTTT. This encodes CASRTSSPDTQYF. The chain carries TRBV12-3 or TRBV12-4 and TRBJ2-3; tentatively, D is TRBD2 (5 bases). The CDR3 spans 13 residues. The V end was cut by 6 bases, the J end by 4 bases, with 11 bases between.

This chain links TRBV7-8 with TRBJ2-2; TRBD2 aligns across 7 bases. The V segment lost 5 bases and the J segment 11 bases; nucleotides outside the gene matches: 5. Germline lookup yields CDR1 SGHVS and CDR2 FQNEAQ. CDR3 size: 12 residues. CDR3 coding DNA: TGTGCCAGCAGCCTCAAGACTAGCGAGCTGTTTTTT. Translating it yields CASSLKTSELFF. The entire variable domain, with the rest obtained from reference TRBV7-8 and TRBJ2-2, is as follows: GAGVSQSPRYKVAKRGQDVALRCDPISGHVSLFWYQQALGQGPEFLTYFQNEAQLDKSGLPSDRFFAERPEGSVSTLKIQRTQQEDSAVYLCASSLKTSELFFGEGSRLTVL.

The chain has TRBV20-1 and TRBJ2-7, with 7 nucleotides matching TRBD2. The CDR3 runs 15 residues. V dropped 4 bases and J dropped 3; count of bases not matched to a gene: 12. CDR1 is DFQATT and CDR2 is SNEGSKA in the germline V gene (reference sequence). This chain's CDR3 is CSAIVPRGSGYEQYF. The DNA of the CDR3 is TGCAGTGCTATTGTACCCCGCGGGAGCGGCTACGAGCAGTACTTC.

This clonotype came up once. The V gene is TRBV6-1, the J gene TRBJ1-5; possible D gene TRBD1, 6 bases. CDR1 and CDR2 from the germline V gene are MNHNS and SASEGT. The V and J ends lost 1 base and 0 bases respectively, with 10 bases between them. The CDR3 extends over 16 amino acids. DNA of the CDR3: TGTGCCAGCAGTGAAGGGACAGCGAATAGCAATCAGCCCCAGCATTTT. Its protein is CASSEGTANSNQPQHF.

This clonotype was detected ten times or more. The DNA for the CDR3 is TGTGCCAGCAGCTTGTTAGGGAACATGAACACTGAAGCTTTCTTT. It yields the protein CASSLLGNMNTEAFF. J is TRBJ1-1 and V is TRBV7-9; D not certain. V was clipped by 3 bases and J by 0 bases, with 11 bases between them. The CDR3 is 15 residues long. Germline V gives CDR1 SEHNR, CDR2 FQNEAQ (reference sequence).

Worth noting for this clonotype: One end of the junction varies from germline; a read error may be responsible. This chain uses TRBV7-2 with TRBJ2-3; D is perhaps TRBD1 or TRBD2 (5 bases each). Germline assignment: CDR1 SGHTA and CDR2 FQGNSA. The CDR3 covers 19 residues. The CDR3 loop reads CAISSGLGVRLSGTDTQYF. The CDR3 coding sequence is TGTGCCATCAGCTCCGGGCTGGGGGTTCGTCTTTCGGGCACAGATACGCAGTATTTT.

The chain recombines TRBV7-2 with TRBJ2-7, with 10 positions matching TRBD2. Losses at the gene ends were 2 bases for V and 2 bases for J; bases not matched to a gene: 3. This CDR3 has 15 residues. The germline V gene has CDR1 SGHTA and CDR2 FQGNSA. CDR3 region: CASSLSSGGAYEQYF. The DNA for the CDR3 is TGTGCCAGCAGCTTATCTAGCGGGGGAGCCTACGAGCAGTACTTC.

This clonotype has a handful of counts. The genes are TRBV20-1 and TRBJ2-5; 7 nucleotides match TRBD2. There are 14 residues in the CDR3. Unmatched junction bases numbered 7, after V lost 5 bases and J lost 1 base. Germline-derived CDR1 and CDR2 are DFQATT and SNEGSKA (reference sequence). CDR3 sequence (DNA): TGCAGTGCTGTGGGAGGGGCAACCCAAGAGACCCAGTACTTC. It translates to CSAVGGATQETQYF.